A selection of T cell receptor beta chains follows, all from one sample in a study of metastatic and nonmetastatic thyroid tumors. TCRdb re-called the PCR reads with MiXCR. The sample includes about 9,300 clones, under 30% of them seen just once. Sequencing was performed on tumor tissue. The receptor source for this set is a female donor with papillary thyroid cancer or a benign thyroid nodule (not recorded which). Some clones in this sample may be carry-over from other donors' samples. Each CDR3 is given with its conserved first and last residue. Each record gives: CDR3 length, D gene, J gene, clone size, V gene, CDR3 DNA, CDR3 protein. D genes are given only for firm matches. For some rows the clone size is stated as once, few or many, or as a class when expanded; others skip it.

15	TRBD2	TRBJ2-1	many	TRBV5-6	TGTGCCAGCAGCTTGGTGCCGGGGGGGGGCAATGAGCAGTTCTTC	CASSLVPGGGNEQFF
14	-	TRBJ2-1	few	TRBV6-4	TGTGCCATCAGTCACGACTCAGAGTACGATGAGCAGTTCTTC	CAISHDSEYDEQFF
17	TRBD2	TRBJ2-1	many	TRBV3-1	TGTGCCAGCAGCCTGGGGGCTCGCGGGAGGGCTTCCAATGAGCAGTTCTTC	CASSLGARGRASNEQFF
16	TRBD2	TRBJ2-1	medium-sized	TRBV27	TGTGCCAGCAGCGACAACACGGGGCGGGAGCGGGATGAGCAGTTCTTC	CASSDNTGRERDEQFF
15	-	TRBJ2-2	large	TRBV7-3	TGTGCCAGCAGCTTAGGCCAGGGTGGGACCGGGGAGCTGTTTTTT	CASSLGQGGTGELFF
17	-	TRBJ2-6	-	TRBV30	TGTGCCCTGGGGCGGGGCCCAGTCTCGTCTGGGGCCAACGTCCTGACTTTC	CALGRGPVSSGANVLTF
13	-	TRBJ1-5	many	TRBV30	TGTGCTTGGGAGAAGGGAGCCAATCAGCCCCAGCATTTT	CAWEKGANQPQHF
12	TRBD1	TRBJ1-1	many	TRBV11-2	TGTGCCAGCAGCTTAGTTGTAACAGGGGCCTTCTTT	CASSLVVTGAFF
17	-	TRBJ2-3	many	TRBV4-2	TGTGCCAGCAGCCAAGAAATAGGTACCGCTAGCACAGATACGCAGTATTTT	CASSQEIGTASTDTQYF
13	-	TRBJ2-3	few	TRBV24-1	TGTGCCACGCGTCCGACGTGGGCAGATACGCAGTATTTT	CATRPTWADTQYF
15	-	TRBJ1-6	-	TRBV7-3	TGTGCCAGCAGTCTAAGTGGATGGAATAATTCACCCCTCCACTTT	CASSLSGWNNSPLHF
16	TRBD1	TRBJ1-1	-	TRBV28	TGTGCCAGCAGTTTACCCGACCCGACAGGGTCGTTTGAAGCTTTCTTT	CASSLPDPTGSFEAFF
15	-	TRBJ2-7	many	TRBV5-4	TGTGCCAGCAGCTTGGCCGGGACACGGGACGACGAGCAGTACTTC	CASSLAGTRDDEQYF
14	-	TRBJ2-5	-	TRBV7-2	TGTGCCAGCAGCTTATCCAGGGGCCAGAGGGGGCAGTACTTC	CASSLSRGQRGQYF
16	TRBD1	TRBJ1-1	-	TRBV6-6	TGTGCCAGCAGTTACGAATCAGGGGGCATGAACACTGAAGCTTTCTTT	CASSYESGGMNTEAFF
14	-	TRBJ1-1	medium-sized	TRBV6-1	TGTGCCAGCAGTAAGAGTCTTTTGAACACTGAAGCTTTCTTT	CASSKSLLNTEAFF
17	-	TRBJ2-5	few	TRBV12-3/TRBV12-4	TGTGCCAGCATGGGGGGACAGGGCCTAGCGGGATGGGAGACCCAGTACTTC	CASMGGQGLAGWETQYF
12	-	TRBJ1-1	-	TRBV28	TGTGCCAGCAATAGTCGGAACACTGAAGCTTTCTTT	CASNSRNTEAFF
13	-	TRBJ1-2	few	TRBV12-3/TRBV12-4	TGTGCCAGCAGTTCGACACCCTTGGATGGCTACACCTTC	CASSSTPLDGYTF
16	TRBD2	TRBJ2-1	once	TRBV3-1	TGTGCCAGCAGCCACGACCGACTAGCGGGAGTAGATGAGCAGTTCTTC	CASSHDRLAGVDEQFF
15	TRBD2	TRBJ2-3	-	TRBV11-2	TGTGCCAGCAGCGGAGGGACTAGCCGCGCATATACGCAGTATTTC	CASSGGTSRAYTQYF
13	-	TRBJ2-5	-	TRBV28	TGTGCCAGCTTGGGAGGGGGGCAAGAGACCCAGTACTTC	CASLGGGQETQYF
13	TRBD1	TRBJ1-5	many	TRBV20-1	TGCAGTGCGACAGGGGGCGTCAATCAGCCCCAGCATTTT	CSATGGVNQPQHF
14	-	TRBJ2-5	many	TRBV4-2	TGTGCCAGCAGCCAAGTCGAATGGCAAGAGACCCAGTACTTC	CASSQVEWQETQYF
13	TRBD2	TRBJ2-7	-	TRBV29-1	TGCAGCGTCCTTAGCGGGAGCTCCTACGAGCAGTACTTC	CSVLSGSSYEQYF
13	-	TRBJ2-5	-	TRBV6-1	TGTGCCAGCAGTGAAAGAGACAGAGAGACCCAGTACTTC	CASSERDRETQYF
16	TRBD1	TRBJ1-6	-	TRBV6-5	TGTGCCAGCAGTCTACAGGGGGACTCCTATAATTCACCCCTCCACTTT	CASSLQGDSYNSPLHF
16	-	TRBJ1-5	-	TRBV6-1	TGTGCCAGCAGTGTTCGGAAAGGGCAGGGAAGGCAGCCCCAGCATTTT	CASSVRKGQGRQPQHF
13	-	TRBJ2-7	many	TRBV20-1	TGCAGTGCTAGCTCGGAGCTTTCGTACGAGCAGTACTTC	CSASSELSYEQYF
15	-	TRBJ2-6	many	TRBV5-6	TGTGCCAGCAGCCAAGGACCGGGCCCGGCCAACGTCCTGACTTTC	CASSQGPGPANVLTF
13	-	TRBJ2-2	few	TRBV12-3/TRBV12-4	TGTGCCAGCAGTTTAACTAGAACCGGGGAGCTGTTTTTT	CASSLTRTGELFF
13	-	TRBJ2-7	-	TRBV5-6	TGTGCCAGCAGCTCGGGGTGGGCAGACGAGCAGTACTTC	CASSSGWADEQYF
14	TRBD1	TRBJ2-1	many	TRBV28	TGTGCCGTATCCCGCGACAGGGCCTACAATGAGCAGTTCTTC	CAVSRDRAYNEQFF
16	-	TRBJ2-7	-	TRBV6-1	TGTGCCAGCAGTGATTACCTCCAGGGTAAAGGCTACGAGCAGTACTTC	CASSDYLQGKGYEQYF
13	-	TRBJ2-3	-	TRBV19	TGTACCAGTAGTATACGGGTGTTAGATACGCAATATTTT	CTSSIRVLDTQYF
13	TRBD1	TRBJ2-7	-	TRBV7-3	TGTGCCAGCAGCGTAGGACAGGGTAACGAGCAGTACTTC	CASSVGQGNEQYF
16	-	TRBJ2-1	few	TRBV11-3	TGTGCCAGCAGCCTCCAGTCTCAAGTGGGGAACAATGAGCAGTTCTTC	CASSLQSQVGNNEQFF
15	-	TRBJ1-4	few	TRBV27	TGTGCCAGCAGTACGCTAGGGGGGGCGAATGAAAAACTGGTTTTT	CASSTLGGANEKLVF
14	-	TRBJ2-7	large	TRBV6-1	TGTGCCAGCAGTGTGAGTAGCGACTCCTACGAGCAGTACTTC	CASSVSSDSYEQYF
17	-	TRBJ2-7	medium-sized	TRBV7-2	TGTGCCAGCAGCCCGCACCCTCGGGGGTCCCGCTCCTACGAGCAGTACTTC	CASSPHPRGSRSYEQYF
11	-	TRBJ2-1	-	TRBV24-1	TGTGCCACCAGTGAATTCGATGAGCAGTTCTTC	CATSEFDEQFF
16	TRBD1	TRBJ2-2	once	TRBV11-1	TGTGCCAGCAGCTCAACGGGACAGGGGATGGCCGGGGAGCTGTTTTTT	CASSSTGQGMAGELFF
13	TRBD1	TRBJ1-1	-	TRBV20-1	TGCAGTGCCACGGAGCAGGGGGTCACTGAAGCTTTCTTT	CSATEQGVTEAFF
13	-	TRBJ2-5	-	TRBV6-1	TGTGCCAGCAGTGAACACACCCAAGAGACCCAGTACTTC	CASSEHTQETQYF
17	-	TRBJ1-1	once	TRBV9	TGTGCCAGCAGCGTAGGCCCAACGGGGGGGCAAGACACTGAAGCTTTCTTT	CASSVGPTGGQDTEAFF
14	-	TRBJ2-7	medium-sized	TRBV20-1	TGCAGTGCTTCGCCGGGACTTTCCGCCTACGAGCAGTACTTC	CSASPGLSAYEQYF
15	-	TRBJ2-7	-	TRBV12-3/TRBV12-4	TGTGCCAGCAGCCGGGTCGGTGGACAGTTCTACGAGCAGTACTTC	CASSRVGGQFYEQYF
16	TRBD2	TRBJ2-2	medium-sized	TRBV20-1	TGCAGTGCTAGAGATCGGAGCGGGAGCCGTCCCGGGGAGCTGTTTTTT	CSARDRSGSRPGELFF
17	TRBD2	TRBJ2-2	few	TRBV6-1	TGTGCCAGCAGTCGGATTAGCGGGGGCAGGAGTACCGGGGAGCTGTTTTTT	CASSRISGGRSTGELFF
14	-	TRBJ1-6	-	TRBV30	TGTGCCTGGAGTGTTGGGGGGCCTCGATCACCCCTCCACTTT	CAWSVGGPRSPLHF